These 9 T cell receptor beta chains came from one sample sequenced in a study of human T cells and chemical hapten exposure. The time point here: healthy volunteer bleed at 2 weeks. Extraction of total RNA was performed on unfractionated whole blood. A single record per CDR3 protein comes from TCRdb applying MiXCR to the RACE reads. Among about 130,000 distinct CDR3 sequences listed, approximately 9.5% were seen once. The sample taken for sequencing was whole blood. Source of these receptors: a male donor in good health. Some clones in this sample may be carry-over from other donors' samples.

The chain links TRBV12-3 or TRBV12-4 to TRBJ1-1; maybe TRBD1 (5 bases). V was pared by 9 bases and J by 0 bases, with 17 bases between. This CDR3 has 15 amino acids. In DNA, the CDR3 is TGTGCCAGTCTAGGGGCCGGCAGTATGAACACTGAAGCTTTCTTT. As protein: CASLGAGSMNTEAFF.

This clonotype turned up a few times. The chain links TRBV6-6 to TRBJ2-1, with 8 positions matching TRBD1. Trimming cost V 7 bases and J 6 bases; bases outside gene matches: 11. The V gene's germline CDR1 is MNHNY and CDR2 SVGAGI (reference sequence). This CDR3 spans 15 amino acids. The CDR3 reads CASTQVQTGVNEQFF. CDR3 in DNA: TGTGCCAGCACCCAGGTCCAGACAGGGGTCAATGAGCAGTTCTTC.

This clonotype was seen at least ten times. This chain uses TRBV7-2 with TRBJ1-1; TRBD1 aligns across 7 bases. With V trimmed by 4 bases and J by 6 bases, 11 bases remained unmatched. The CDR3 sequence is 15 residues long. CDR1 is SGHTA, CDR2 FQGNSA, per germline. CDR3 DNA: TGTGCCAGCAGCTCCACTCACAGGGGAAGCTCTGAAGCTTTCTTT. This encodes CASSSTHRGSSEAFF.

This clonotype was detected ten times or more. The chain's CDR3 is CASSPALQRMNTEAFF. CDR3 in DNA: TGTGCCAGCAGCCCCGCCCTACAAAGGATGAACACTGAAGCTTTCTTT. This chain links TRBV3-1 with TRBJ1-1; D gene unclear. The V end lost 4 bases, the J end lost 0 bases, and 15 bases lay between the germline ends. The CDR3 totals 16 residues. Germline CDR1 and CDR2: LGHDT and YNNKEL (reference sequence).

This clonotype has a handful of counts. The chain is built from TRBV11-2 and TRBJ1-1; D might be TRBD1 (5 bases). Germline CDR1 SGHAT, CDR2 FQNNGV. The CDR3 is 16 amino acids. With 4 bases removed from V and 2 bases from J, the gap between germline ends came to 17 bases. The CDR3 DNA is TGTGCCAGCAGCTCCACTTTCCTGGGACCCAACACTGAAGCTTTCTTT. As protein: CASSSTFLGPNTEAFF. The full variable domain, in which reference TRBV11-2 and TRBJ1-1 provide the parts outside the CDR3, is EAGVAQSPRYKIIEKRQSVAFWCNPISGHATLYWYQQILGQGPKLLIQFQNNGVVDDSQLPKDRFSAERLKGVDSTLKIQPAKLEDSAVYLCASSSTFLGPNTEAFFGQGTRLTVV.

This clonotype occurred a few times. This rearrangement joins TRBV19 to TRBJ2-3; TRBD1 might be the D (6 bases). The CDR3 consists of 14 residues. Between the trimmed V and J ends, which lost 5 bases and 1 base, there was a span of 10 bases. Germline V gene sequence: CDR1 LNHDA, CDR2 SQIVND (reference sequence). The CDR3 loop is CASSFGQRTDTQYF. DNA of the CDR3: TGTGCCAGTAGTTTTGGACAGCGCACAGATACGCAGTATTTT.

This clonotype appeared many times. The chain uses TRBV3-1 and TRBJ2-7; possible D gene TRBD2, 6 bases. In germline, CDR1 is LGHDT, CDR2 YNNKEL (reference sequence). The CDR3 extends over 13 amino acids. V shed 4 bases and J shed 0 bases, with 7 bases lying between them. The CDR3 DNA reads TGTGCCAGCAGCCGGACTACCTCCTACGAGCAGTACTTC. This sequence encodes CASSRTTSYEQYF.

V gene TRBV15 combines with J gene TRBJ1-4; no clear D gene. Trimming removed 5 bases at V and 7 bases at J, with 11 bases between. The CDR3 contains 13 residues. Germline CDR1 and CDR2: LNHNV and YYDKDF (reference sequence). The CDR3 DNA follows: TGTGCCACCAGCTTGGTATTTGGTGAAAAACTGTTTTTT. Translating gives CATSLVFGEKLFF. Variable domain in full (rest from reference TRBV15 and TRBJ1-4): DAMVIQNPRYQVTQFGKPVTLSCSQTLNHNVMYWYQQKSSQAPKLLFHYYDKDFNNEADTPDNFQSRRPNTSFCFLDIRSPGLGDTAMYLCATSLVFGEKLFFGSGTQLSVL.

A few counts support this clonotype. The chain recombines TRBV5-1 with TRBJ2-2; D may correspond to TRBD1 or TRBD2 (5 bases each). V was shortened by 4 bases and J by 6 bases, with 16 bases between the two germline ends. There are 15 residues in the CDR3. Germline-derived CDR1 and CDR2 are SGHRS and YFSETQ. This chain's CDR3 is CASSQGANFPGELFF. CDR3 nucleotide sequence: TGCGCCAGCAGCCAGGGAGCCAATTTCCCCGGGGAGCTGTTTTTT. Full variable domain (missing parts from reference TRBV5-1 and TRBJ2-2): KAGVTQTPRYLIKTRGQQVTLSCSPISGHRSVSWYQQTPGQGLQFLFEYFSETQRNKGNFPGRFSGRQFSNSRSEMNVSTLELGDSALYLCASSQGANFPGELFFGEGSRLTVL.